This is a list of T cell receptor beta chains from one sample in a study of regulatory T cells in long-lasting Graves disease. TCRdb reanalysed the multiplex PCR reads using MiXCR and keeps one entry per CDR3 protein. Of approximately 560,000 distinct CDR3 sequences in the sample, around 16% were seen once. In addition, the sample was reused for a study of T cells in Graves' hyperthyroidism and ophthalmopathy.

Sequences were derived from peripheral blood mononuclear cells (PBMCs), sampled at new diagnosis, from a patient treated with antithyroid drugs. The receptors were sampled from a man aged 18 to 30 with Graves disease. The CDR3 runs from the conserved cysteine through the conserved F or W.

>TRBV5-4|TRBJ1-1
CASKSGGSRNTEAFF
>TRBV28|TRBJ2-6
CASSVRRGRLALRGANVLTF
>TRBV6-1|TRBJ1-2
CASSEEGQGYYGYTF
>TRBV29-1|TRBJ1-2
CSARSGESYGYTF
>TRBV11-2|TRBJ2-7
CASSFLKREQYF
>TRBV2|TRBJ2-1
CASPKAPRTGAPQFF
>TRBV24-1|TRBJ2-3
CATSEAGTSGTDTQYF
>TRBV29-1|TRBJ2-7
CSVEDADYEQYF
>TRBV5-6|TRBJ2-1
CASSFGTSGDEQFF
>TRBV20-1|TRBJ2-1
CSARDASTYNEQFF
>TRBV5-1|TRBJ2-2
CASSTAGTGDPGELFF
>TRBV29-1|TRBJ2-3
CSGKLAGADTQYF
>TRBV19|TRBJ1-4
CASTKDRGRSEKLFF
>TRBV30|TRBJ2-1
CAWSPGPHFNEQFF
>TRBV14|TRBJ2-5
CASSQVTSGRAQETQYF
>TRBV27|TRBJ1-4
CASSPRGGYNEKLFF
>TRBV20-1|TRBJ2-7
CSAREREYEQYF
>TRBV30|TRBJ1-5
CAWSPQGNQPQHF
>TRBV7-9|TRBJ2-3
CAIQHVTAEGRYF
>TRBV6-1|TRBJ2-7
CANSGPGGREQYF
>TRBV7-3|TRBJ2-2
CASSLERGVGELFF
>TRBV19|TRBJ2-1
CASNEGSGGLGPFF
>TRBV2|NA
CASSPPVMETQYF
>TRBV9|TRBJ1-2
CASSPSARDRGGGYTF
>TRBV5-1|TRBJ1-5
CASSLTGGGGQPQHF
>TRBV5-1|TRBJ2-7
CASSFQGPRSEQYF
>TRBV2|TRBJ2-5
CASDPASGRQETQYF
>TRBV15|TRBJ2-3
CATSKVPWGSGSKRDTQYF
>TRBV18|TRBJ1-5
CASSPRGEPQHF
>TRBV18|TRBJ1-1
CASSQQGASTEAFF
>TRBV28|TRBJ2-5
CASSLTGYQETQYF
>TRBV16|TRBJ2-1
CASSQGSSANEQFF
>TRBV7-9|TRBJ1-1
CASSFDRDTEAFF
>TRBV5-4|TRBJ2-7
CASSLVASSDEQYF
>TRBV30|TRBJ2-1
CAWSVRGFEQFF
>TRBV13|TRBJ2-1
CASSLGGRGMNEQFF
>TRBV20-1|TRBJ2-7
CSALQGASYEQYF
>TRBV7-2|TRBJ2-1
CASIRGSGGPSSYNEQFF
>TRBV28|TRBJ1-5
CASSLRSFNSNQPQHF
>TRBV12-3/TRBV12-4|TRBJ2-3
CASSLEGHRIDTQYF
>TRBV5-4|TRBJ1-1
CASSYDRTRTEAFF
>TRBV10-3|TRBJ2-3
CAISDGYRVGTDTQYF
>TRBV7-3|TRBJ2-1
CASSLQGLANNEQFF
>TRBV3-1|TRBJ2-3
CASRRGQGSTDTQYF
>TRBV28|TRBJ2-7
CASLAGDKYEQYF
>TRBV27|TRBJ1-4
CASSPLGTTNEKLFF
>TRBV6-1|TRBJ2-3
CASATAEGNTDTQYF
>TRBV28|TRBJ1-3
CASSSPGVSGNTIYF
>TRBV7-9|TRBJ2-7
CASSFQGWDSSYEQYF
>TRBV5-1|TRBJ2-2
CASSASGMSIVGELFF
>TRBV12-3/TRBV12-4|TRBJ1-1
CASSLMGNRAEAFF
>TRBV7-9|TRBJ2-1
CASSFEGGSNEQFF
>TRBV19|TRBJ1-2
CASSDAGTGPTDGYTF
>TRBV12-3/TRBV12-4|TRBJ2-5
CASSLRTGQTQYF